The 8 T cell receptor beta chains reported below all come from one sample, sequenced in a study of T cell responses to AZD1222 COVID-19 vaccine. Assay: immunoSEQ multiplex PCR; the TCRdb copy retains only in-frame clones and omits some. The sample yields 100,000 to 150,000 clones, over 90% seen once. This specimen consisted of peripheral blood, obtained on day 0 of AZD1222 vaccination. The receptors come from an adult in good health.

Turning to this clone: Other DNA sequences in the same sample also yield this CDR3. The chain has TRBV4-2 and TRBJ2-7; TRBD1 matches 10 bases. CDR1 LGHNA and CDR2 YNFKEQ come from the germline V gene. The CDR3 spans 14 residues. The ends lost 3 bases at V and 2 bases at J; junction bases unmatched: 1. As DNA, the CDR3 is TGTGCCAGCAGCCAGGGACAGGGGACCTACGAGCAGTACTTC. Translating it yields CASSQGQGTYEQYF.

The chain employs TRBV7-3 and TRBJ2-1, with 9 nucleotides matching TRBD2. The length of the CDR3 is 16 residues. The J segment lost 4 bases and the V segment lost 5 bases, leaving 9 bases of the junction unmatched. The V gene's germline CDR1 is SGHTA and CDR2 FQGTGA. The CDR3 sequence: CASSPGVAGVYNEQFF. For the CDR3, the DNA is TGTGCCAGCAGCCCCGGGGTAGCGGGAGTTTACAATGAGCAGTTCTTC.

The rearrangement uses TRBV12-3 or TRBV12-4 and TRBJ2-5; D remains unclear. The CDR3 spans 12 residues. V was trimmed by 2 bases and J by 5 bases, leaving 6 bases between them. CDR3 protein: CASSLPKETQYF. The CDR3 nucleotides are TGTGCCAGCAGTTTACCAAAGGAGACCCAGTACTTC.

The V gene is TRBV28, the J gene TRBJ2-2, with D possibly matching TRBD1 (6 bases). In germline, CDR1 is MDHEN, CDR2 SYDVKM. CDR3 length equals 18 residues. The V gene lost 5 bases and the J gene lost 1 base, with 20 bases spanning the gap. The CDR3 nucleotides are TGTGCCAGCAGTCCCCGACCCCCGGGACACCTGAACACCGGGGAGCTGTTTTTT. Encoded protein: CASSPRPPGHLNTGELFF.

In its sample, this clone was seen once. The V and J genes are TRBV19 and TRBJ2-3, with 8 positions matching TRBD2. V was clipped by 10 bases and J by 4 bases; unmatched bases: 19. Germline CDR1 is LNHDA and CDR2 is SQIVND (reference sequence). CDR3 length equals 17 residues. This CDR3 is CATPGGERGRWADTQYF. The CDR3 coding sequence is TGTGCCACCCCGGGGGGGGAACGGGGGCGCTGGGCAGATACGCAGTATTTT.

V gene TRBV20-1 combines with J gene TRBJ1-1; no clear D. V lost 6 bases to trimming and J lost 7 bases, with 9 bases between them. Germline CDR1 DFQATT, CDR2 SNEGSKA (reference sequence). CDR3 size: 10 residues. The DNA of the CDR3 is TGCAGTGCCACAGATGGTGAAGCTTTCTTT. It yields the protein CSATDGEAFF.

This chain uses TRBV3-1 (or the pseudogene TRBV3-2) with TRBJ2-7, with TRBD1 matching over 8 bases. The CDR3 has 16 amino acids. Germline V gene data show CDR1 as LGHDT and CDR2 as YNNKEL (reference sequence). The V gene end was trimmed by 2 bases and the J gene end by 4 bases; junction bases not matched to a gene: 10. The CDR3 nucleotides read TGTGCCAGCAGCCAATTCGACAGGGGAGCGAAATACGAGCAGTACTTC. Its translation is CASSQFDRGAKYEQYF.

This clone was observed a single time. This chain links TRBV11-2 with TRBJ2-3; D is unclear. Germline-derived CDR1 and CDR2 are SGHAT and FQNNGV. V was cut by 8 bases and J by 4 bases, with 7 bases left in between. The CDR3 contains 11 residues. The CDR3 coding sequence is TGTGCCAGCGGAGAGGCAGATACGCAGTATTTT. Encoded protein: CASGEADTQYF.